This T cell receptor (beta chain) appears in the sequencing data of a study of cytomegalovirus exposure and HLA in healthy donors (dated by TCRdb to about 2017). Concerning the study at large: An earlier analysis of roughly 500 of the donors reported about 290 Gb of sequence data and 100 million to 140 million unique TCR beta sequences from about 179 million T cells. About 300 gigabases of sequencing data and around 85 million unique TCR sequences made up an early release that covered several hundred HLA-typed donors. Among the roughly 430 genotyped donors, approximately 77% belonged to the genetic ancestry cluster associated with self-reported Caucasian donors. The study aimed to test whether signatures of past pathogen exposure could be identified by cataloging public T cell receptors. The study profiled the T cell repertoires of fewer than 850 subjects by immunosequencing and related them to cytomegalovirus serostatus. Along with the roughly 670-subject first cohort, a separate validation cohort of more than 90 different subjects was used. High-throughput TCR immunosequencing, statistical association of individual TCRs with disease status, and machine learning were combined to predict cytomegalovirus infection status. A later analysis re-analyzed previously published TCR beta repertoires from 550 to 700 donors and added high-resolution HLA genotyping to study TCR occurrence patterns. The later analysis used no new phenotypic data to find candidate immune exposures, relying instead on TCR beta sequences and their occurrence across donors. An earlier analysis of approximately 580 of the donors used high-throughput TCR beta sequencing to judge whether each TCR beta V gene segment behaved as functional or pseudogenic. Donor age, sex, ethnicity and CMV serostatus were collected together with the repertoire data. A later genetic analysis used genome-wide SNP genotypes for about 60% of the 666 donors, treating that subset as a discovery cohort. All discovery cohort repertoires had been generated using a single sequencing platform. HLA typing covered class I and class II loci at four-digit resolution. The number of typed donors differed by locus: about 620-630 for A, B, C, DRB1 and DQB1; 522 for DQA1; approximately 600 for DPA1; and roughly 490 for DPB1. Four to six DR-DQ haplotypes were handled as single units for association and clustering because linkage in the cohort was strong. On average, roughly 240,000 unique TCR beta nucleotide sequences were sequenced per donor among 300 to 500 genotyped donors of the cohort, with around 19% of those sequences being non-productive. General conclusions and limits of the study: HLA typing was unavailable for some donors at each locus, so association tests used only the typed subset. An association between a missense DCLRE1C variant and V-gene and J-gene trimming of TCR beta chains was found in a later genetic analysis and replicated in an independent cohort. The study gave a list of 150 to 200 TCR beta chains associated with cytomegalovirus. A later analysis found that HLA-associated TCR beta chains were more clonally expanded and had lower generation probabilities than equally common non-associated chains. According to a later analysis, TCR association rates differed among HLA loci, with DRB1 alleles showing the most associated TCRs and HLA-C alleles showing the fewest. In a later analysis, most CMV-associated TCR beta chains were found to appear HLA-restricted, with HLA associations seemingly driven largely by CMV exposure. About 17 rarely observed V segments, including chromosome 9 orphons, were excluded from the earlier analysis of some 590 of the donors because counts were too low. In vitro tests confirmed that a few of the cytomegalovirus-associated TCR beta chains recognize cytomegalovirus antigens. It was suggested by the authors that the approach could potentially be generalized to other disease states and immunological phenotypes. A cluster of highly shared sequence variants was judged likely to represent a technical artifact of the sequencing pipeline. While some public TCRs were present in many individuals, most TCR sequences turned up only very rarely across donors. For the cohort, immune exposure information was limited to CMV serostatus. Assigning TCR associations to individual alleles was difficult when HLA alleles, especially DR and DQ, strongly co-occurred. Linkage disequilibrium might explain the correlated functional status among segregating V segments, but an unknown experimental factor could not be excluded. Roughly uniform sequencing depth across donors was assumed in presence/absence analyses, although this assumption may not hold. In an earlier analysis of approximately 590 of the donors, most TCR beta V segments appeared in productive rearrangements about 87% or about 30% of the time, broadly matching IMGT annotations. A later analysis reported that several top co-occurrence clusters appeared linked to parvovirus B19, influenza, CMV and Epstein-Barr virus. According to a later genetic analysis, donors in an Asian-associated ancestry cluster had fewer N-insertions in productive TCRs than the roughly 670-donor mean. The cohort was sequenced for TCR beta chains only, and without alpha or paired-chain data the features that could be detected were limited. Specific HLA alleles were associated with 16,951 TCR beta sequences at a false discovery rate of 0.05 in a later analysis. The classifier was reported to diagnose cytomegalovirus status with high specificity and sensitivity in both the original and validation cohorts. A further reported finding was that TCR beta sequences accurately predicted the HLA-A and HLA-B alleles for most subjects in the first cohort.

A word on this clone: Its antigen target is currently unknown.

The cohort consisted of approximately 690 healthy bone marrow donors. At the time of sampling, every cohort member was nominally healthy, though immune exposures that went unrecorded were likely present. The donor was CMV seronegative and belonged to the group of 352 seronegative cohort members. A peripheral blood sample was collected from each donor, and TCR beta sequencing was performed on peripheral blood mononuclear cells. Genomic DNA was extracted from the blood cell samples with the Qiagen DNeasy Blood Extraction Kit. Library generation was performed with the immunoSEQ multiplex PCR assay. The multiplex PCR relied on a mix of 60 forward primers for TCR Vbeta segments and 13 reverse primers for TCR Jbeta segments. Amplification of the CDR3 region of rearranged TCR beta genes was performed with a multiplex PCR assay on genomic DNA. On the Illumina HiSeq System, the amplified TCR beta libraries were sequenced as 87-base-pair reads. As for the original processing: A later analysis tallied 80 million to 95 million unique TCR beta chains across the 700 or so repertoires, and about 10 million of those chains were shared by two or more donors. A nearest-neighbor algorithm error-corrected the raw reads and collapsed the reads into unique sequences, merging closely related sequences to remove PCR and sequencing errors. To assign V, D and J gene segments, CDR3 sequences were aligned to IMGT reference sequences. Each retained sequence needed at least a six-nucleotide match to both a V gene segment and a J gene segment. A rearrangement counted as productive if the CDR3 had no stop codons and remained in frame with V and J, and every other rearrangement counted as non-productive. Following IMGT convention, CDR3 was defined as the stretch from the second conserved V-encoded cysteine to the conserved J-encoded phenylalanine. In an earlier analysis of 500 to 650 of the donors, sequences lacking an unambiguous match to a single V gene segment were excluded. An earlier analysis of approximately 590 of the donors called V segments functional above 56.7% productive rearrangements and segregating when the between-donor standard deviation exceeded 5%. A statistical classification framework was developed to diagnose cytomegalovirus status using the catalog of TCR beta chain sequences. In a later analysis, TCR nucleotide sequences were compared against IMGT/GENE-DB human TR gene sequences so that V and J genes could be assigned. In a later analysis, CDR3 sequences and most-parsimonious VDJ recombination scenarios were assigned using the TCRdist pipeline. A later analysis defined each TCR beta chain by its CDR3 amino acid sequence plus V-gene family, and excluded reads lacking a unique V-gene family. As a way to deal with suspected cross-contamination and a sequencing artifact, a later analysis dropped 592 nucleotide sequences that were highly shared and had low generation probability. For each public chain, a later analysis derived a clonal expansion index from normalized ranks of inferred template counts within each repertoire. Generation probabilities in a later analysis came from a VDJ recombination model fitted to out-of-frame rearrangements, and those results were checked against IGoR. In a later analysis, hypergeometric tests were used to score TCR-TCR, TCR-HLA and TCR-CMV co-occurrence, with a repertoire-size bias correction applied to TCR pairs. In a later analysis, false discovery rates were estimated by permuting HLA or CMV assignments 20 times. In a later analysis, co-occurring TCRs were grouped using DBSCAN, with TCRdist sequence similarity added in when clustering inside HLA-allele-positive subsets. Co-occurrence clustering excluded repertoires with fewer than 30,000 or more than 120,000 public chains, plus five with anomalous nucleotide sharing. Drawn from immuneACCESS, this table holds only the in-frame rearrangements with V and J called that TCRdb kept. Clones are partly lost; checked studies trace under half to an unresolved V gene and leave the rest unexplained. The V and J calls and clone size come from that table; D and trimming were worked out from the DNA. The table of this sample itemizes approximately 50,000 clones. The ten biggest clones cover about a sixth of the sample.

The clonotype was recovered from a male donor in good health and CMV-seronegative. The source material was PBMCs.

The nucleotide sequence is given as TGTGCCAGCAGCCACCACCTAGCCCCTGTTCTGGGTAACTATGGCTACACCTTC. Translated, this is CASSHHLAPVLGNYGYTF. The V and J genes are TRBV14 and TRBJ1-2; a confident D gene designation cannot be given. The CDR3 runs 18 amino acids, cysteine and phenylalanine included. Only the CDR3 region is kept as DNA, spanning 54 bases read in frame from base 1. The junction carries 21 bases between V and J, which are trimmed by 3 bases and 1 base respectively. As encoded in the germline V gene, CDR1 is SGHDN while CDR2 is FVKESK.